This T cell receptor (beta chain) was documented in a study of early T cells in non-severe SARS-CoV-2 infection. Study as a whole: It was bulk RNA from unsorted whole blood that was sequenced, and the chains were unpaired.

Individual cDNA molecules received unique molecular identifiers during library preparation. TCRdb re-called the 5' RACE reads with MiXCR, one entry per CDR3 protein. Seen here are approximately 97,000 distinct CDR3 sequences, more than 9.5% observed once, and the top ten hold less than 5.5%. The germline CDR1 and CDR2 sequences are SGHRS and YFSETQ. This CDR3 region has 15 residues. V was clipped by 5 bases and J by 4 bases, with 17 bases between them. This clonotype showed up many times. Antigen unknown. Study findings and constraints: Matches to VDJdb favored anti-spike CD8 responses and missed private and CD4 specificities.

The chain joins TRBV5-1 to TRBJ2-3; D call uncertain. This TCR derives from an adult who was a healthcare worker with PCR-confirmed SARS-CoV-2 infection or an uninfected control (not recorded which). The input for sequencing was whole blood, taken at baseline. The DNA of the CDR3 is TGCGCCAGCAGATTCATGGGTTTAGTCGCAGATACGCAGTATTTT. Protein product: CASRFMGLVADTQYF.